Sequencing of this T cell receptor (beta chain) was carried out in a study of blood T cell repertoires in COVID-19. Across the whole study: From the United States, Italy and Spain came samples of acute and convalescent COVID-19. T cells, B-cell-depleted T cells, or PBMCs supplied cDNA or gDNA.

In the original analysis: How many nucleated cells were present was estimated from reference gene primer amplification. Generated by immunoSEQ multiplex PCR, the TCRdb table keeps only in-frame clones and is missing some. Clonal size and the V and J genes are those of that table, whereas D and trimming came from the DNA. Of about 50,000 clones listed, 86% are singletons. Trimming removed 4 bases from V and 5 bases from J, with 14 bases in between. From germline, CDR1 is LGHDT and CDR2 YNNKEL (reference sequence). There are 15 residues in the CDR3. This clonotype was obtained from a woman aged 55-75 years with acute or convalescent COVID-19. Sequenced sample: peripheral blood. The chain combines TRBV3-1 (or the pseudogene TRBV3-2) with TRBJ2-2; the D gene is possibly TRBD1 (5 bases). The CDR3 protein is CASSPAWGGTGELFF. As DNA, the CDR3 is TGTGCCAGCAGCCCCGCGTGGGGCGGAACCGGGGAGCTGTTTTTT.